These 16 T cell receptor beta chains originate from one sample sequenced in a study of blood T cells in healthy people across ages. A sample-barcoded 5' primer and a J-beta primer mix were used in a second PCR of roughly 7 to 11 cycles. Each CDR3 protein is one row after TCRdb ran MiXCR on the 5' RACE reads. The repertoire holds 1.4 million to 1.5 million distinct CDR3 sequences, around 39% seen once, with approximately 7.9% in the top ten. The source material was blood. The receptors stem from a woman under 30 in good health.

This clonotype has only a few counts. This sequence joins TRBV10-3 and TRBJ1-1; maybe TRBD1 (5 bases). Germline V lookup: CDR1 ENHRY, CDR2 SYGVKD. The CDR3 spans 17 residues. V shed 7 bases and J shed 1 base, with 22 bases lying between them. This CDR3 is CAINPRLSGRTNTEAFF. In DNA form, the CDR3 reads TGTGCCATCAATCCGCGTTTGTCAGGGAGGACGAACACTGAAGCTTTCTTT.

With respect to this clonotype: At one boundary the junction diverges from the germline segment, which might be a read error. The chain uses TRBV15 and TRBJ2-3; D unclear. The CDR3 totals 14 residues. Germline CDR1 is LNHNV and CDR2 is YYDKDF (reference sequence). The CDR3 here is CVTSSGDSPLTQYF. The CDR3 nucleotides read TGTGTCACCAGCAGTGGCGACTCCCCCCTCACGCAGTATTTT.

The sample holds a few counts of this clonotype. V is TRBV4-1 and J is TRBJ2-1, with D possibly matching TRBD2 (6 bases). This CDR3 contains 15 residues. CDR1 MGHRA and CDR2 YSYEKL come from the germline V gene. Trimming removed 1 base from V and 9 bases from J, with 16 bases in between. The CDR3 here is CASSQGEAVRGEQFF. The DNA for the CDR3 is TGCGCCAGCAGCCAAGGGGAGGCAGTGCGAGGTGAGCAGTTCTTC.

This clonotype appeared a few times. J is TRBJ1-4 and V is TRBV20-1, with TRBD1 as a possible D gene (5 bases). Germline V gene data show CDR1 as DFQATT and CDR2 as SNEGSKA (reference sequence). V lost 3 bases and J 0 bases, leaving 8 bases between the germline ends. CDR3 length: 14 residues. This CDR3 reads CSARDIATNEKLFF. Here the CDR3 DNA reads TGCAGTGCTAGGGACATTGCAACTAATGAAAAACTGTTTTTT.

The chain uses TRBV12-5 and TRBJ2-1; 10 bases agree with TRBD2. The CDR3 has 14 amino acids. The junction had 1 base not matched to a gene; V was cut back by 5 bases and J by 3 bases. Germline V lookup: CDR1 LGHNT, CDR2 FRNRAP. The CDR3 DNA is TGTGCTAGTGGTAGCGGGAGGGACTACAATGAGCAGTTCTTC. Its protein product is CASGSGRDYNEQFF.

In the case of this clonotype: At one end, the junction sequence differs from germline, possibly due to a read error. This chain connects TRBV2 to TRBJ2-1; maybe TRBD2 (5 bases). The DNA end lines up better with TRBJ2-7; the J call may be wrong. CDR1 and CDR2 from the germline V gene are SNHLY and FYNNEI. CDR3 size: 13 residues. The DNA of the CDR3 is TGTGCCGGCAGTGTTCAGTCTAGAGGGGAGCAGTACTTC. Its protein is CAGSVQSRGEQYF.

In its sample, this clonotype was seen a few times. CDR3 in DNA: TGCAGTGCCCTGCACCCCAATGAGCAGTTCTTC. It translates to CSALHPNEQFF. This rearrangement joins TRBV20-1 to TRBJ2-1; no definite D call. This CDR3 is built from 11 residues. Trimming removed 6 bases from V and 6 bases from J, with 9 bases in between. Germline-derived CDR1 and CDR2 are DFQATT and SNEGSKA (reference sequence).

This clonotype was recorded a few times. The chain recombines TRBV6-1 with TRBJ2-4; TRBD2 agrees at 7 bases. The CDR3 runs to 18 residues. CDR1 is MNHNS and CDR2 is SASEGT in the germline V gene. V lost 6 bases to trimming and J lost 1 base; unmatched junction nucleotides: 15. The CDR3 nucleotides are TGTGCCAGCAGCGAATCGCGGGAGAGGGTGGGCGCCAAAAACATTCAGTACTTC. Protein product: CASSESRERVGAKNIQYF.

Only a few counts were recorded for this clonotype. Germline is not matched at one junction end, which may reflect a read error. The CDR3, as DNA: TGTGCCAGAAGCTTGCCGACTAGCGGGAGCTCTAGCACAGATACGCAGTATTTT. It encodes CARSLPTSGSSSTDTQYF. The J gene is TRBJ2-3, the V gene TRBV5-4; 12 positions match TRBD2. The germline V gene has CDR1 SGHNT and CDR2 YYREEE (reference sequence). The CDR3 sequence is 18 residues long.

This clonotype has a handful of counts. This chain uses TRBV10-3 with TRBJ2-3; no reliable D call. The V gene's germline CDR1 is ENHRY and CDR2 SYGVKD. The CDR3 is 13 residues long. V was clipped by 1 base and J by 2 bases, with 4 bases between them. The CDR3 nucleotides are TGTGCCATCAGTGAGTTCCCCACAGATACGCAGTATTTT. This encodes CAISEFPTDTQYF.

This clonotype was recorded a few times. The genes are TRBV20-1 and TRBJ2-7; 9 nucleotides match TRBD2. The germline CDR1 and CDR2 sequences are DFQATT and SNEGSKA (reference sequence). CDR3 size: 13 residues. After removal of 5 bases from V and 0 bases from J, the junction contained 2 bases not matched to a gene. DNA for the CDR3: TGCAGTGCTGGCGGGGGGGCCTCCTACGAGCAGTACTTC. It translates to CSAGGGASYEQYF.

The chain is built from TRBV20-1 and TRBJ2-7; weak D call: TRBD2 (6 bases). The CDR3 loop spans 14 amino acids. V was trimmed by 1 base and J by 0 bases, leaving 10 bases between them. Germline V gene lookup returns CDR1 DFQATT and CDR2 SNEGSKA (reference sequence). CDR3 coding DNA: TGCAGTGCTAGAGGCGGCGGGAACTCCTACGAGCAGTACTTC. Translating it yields CSARGGGNSYEQYF.

This clonotype has only a few counts. The V call is TRBV20-1, the J call TRBJ2-1; TRBD2 agrees at 11 bases. CDR1 DFQATT and CDR2 SNEGSKA come from the germline V gene (reference sequence). The CDR3 length is 16 residues. After removal of 4 bases from V and 3 bases from J, the junction contained 8 bases not matched to a gene. The chain's CDR3 is CSATKITSGGYNEQFF. As DNA, the CDR3 is TGCAGTGCTACGAAAATTACTAGCGGGGGCTACAATGAGCAGTTCTTC.

In this sample, this clonotype turned up a few times. The chain links TRBV13 to TRBJ1-1; D unclear. The CDR3 length is 13 residues. The germline V gene has CDR1 PRHDT and CDR2 FYEKMQ (reference sequence). Trimming took 1 base from V and 6 from J, leaving 9 bases between them. CDR3 bases: TGTGCCAGCAGCTTAGATACCGGTTCTGAAGCTTTCTTT. Translation: CASSLDTGSEAFF.

Only a few counts were recorded for this clonotype. J is TRBJ2-7 and V is TRBV28; perhaps TRBD2 as D (6 bases). Germline lookup yields CDR1 MDHEN and CDR2 SYDVKM. The V gene lost 1 base and the J gene lost 1 base, with 17 bases spanning the gap. The CDR3 has 17 residues. The CDR3 coding sequence is TGTGCCAGCAGTTTATCGTTACGGGAGAAAAAGTCCTACGAGCAGTACTTC. It encodes CASSLSLREKKSYEQYF. Variable domain in full (rest from reference TRBV28 and TRBJ2-7): DVKVTQSSRYLVKRTGEKVFLECVQDMDHENMFWYRQDPGLGLRLIYFSYDVKMKEKGDIPEGYSVSREKKERFSLILESASTNQTSMYLCASSLSLREKKSYEQYFGPGTRLTVT.

The rearrangement uses TRBV6-5 and TRBJ2-3, with 9 bases that match TRBD2. This CDR3 spans 16 amino acids. Losses at the gene ends were 0 bases for V and 4 bases for J; bases not matched to a gene: 5. Germline CDR1 reads MNHEY; CDR2 reads SVGAGI. The CDR3 sequence: CASSYSGGRAADTQYF. DNA of the CDR3: TGTGCCAGCAGTTACTCAGGCGGGAGGGCGGCAGATACGCAGTATTTT.